This T cell receptor (beta chain) was observed in a study of blood T cell repertoires in COVID-19. Per the original data handling: The authors estimated nucleated cell counts from reference gene primer amplification. Produced via immunoSEQ multiplex PCR; TCRdb's table is partial and in-frame only. That table furnishes V, J and clone size, whereas the DNA furnished D and trimming. The sample holds 28,000 or so clones, 90% to 95% seen once. Sequencing was carried out using peripheral blood. This TCR was sampled from a human donor in a cohort sampled during active COVID-19.

CDR3 sequence: CAVAGFGYGYTF. Written as DNA, the CDR3 is TGTGCCGTGGCAGGGTTCGGCTATGGCTACACCTTC. This chain connects TRBV6-6 to TRBJ1-2, with a weak D call TRBD1 (5 bases). Trimming took 11 bases from V and 4 from J, leaving 14 bases between them. The germline CDR1 and CDR2 sequences are MNHNY and SVGAGI (reference sequence). This CDR3 has 12 amino acids.